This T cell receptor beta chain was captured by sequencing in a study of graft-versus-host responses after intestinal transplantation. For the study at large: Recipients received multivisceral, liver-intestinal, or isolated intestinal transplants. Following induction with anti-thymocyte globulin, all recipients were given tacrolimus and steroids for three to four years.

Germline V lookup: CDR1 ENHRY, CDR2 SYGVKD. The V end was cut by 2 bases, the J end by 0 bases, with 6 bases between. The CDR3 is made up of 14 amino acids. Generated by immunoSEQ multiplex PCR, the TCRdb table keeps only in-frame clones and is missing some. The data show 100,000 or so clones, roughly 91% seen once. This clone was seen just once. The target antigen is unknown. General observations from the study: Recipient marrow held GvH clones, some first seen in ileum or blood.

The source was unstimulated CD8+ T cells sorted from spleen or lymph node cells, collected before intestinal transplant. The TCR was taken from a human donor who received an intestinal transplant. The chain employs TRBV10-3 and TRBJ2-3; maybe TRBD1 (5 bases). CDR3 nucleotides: TGTGCCATCAGTGAGGGGGCTAGCACAGATACGCAGTATTTT. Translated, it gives CAISEGASTDTQYF.